This passage covers 29 T cell receptor beta chains from one sample sequenced in a study of blood T cell repertoires in COVID-19. TCRdb's copy holds only in-frame clones and misses some; the assay was immunoSEQ multiplex PCR. Among about 120,000 clones, roughly 85% were seen once, and the ten largest hold roughly an eighth. The sequenced material came from peripheral blood. Receptors were obtained from a human donor in a cohort sampled during active COVID-19.

CDR3 bases: TGCAGCGTAGGAAATTACAGCGGGGAGCTGTTTTTT. It is translated as CSVGNYSGELFF. The J gene is TRBJ2-2, the V gene TRBV29-1; D call uncertain. Germline CDR1 reads SQVTM; CDR2 reads ANQGSEA. Deletions cut 6 bases from V and 7 bases from J, with 12 bases between. CDR3 size: 12 residues.

V is TRBV19 and J is TRBJ1-1; possible D gene TRBD1, 5 bases. V was cut by 7 bases and J by 1 base, with 19 bases left in between. Germline lookup yields CDR1 LNHDA and CDR2 SQIVND (reference sequence). The CDR3 has 16 residues. The DNA for the CDR3 is TGTGCCAGTACCCCCGGGGGAAGGGCTAGGAACACTGAAGCTTTCTTT. It encodes CASTPGGRARNTEAFF.

This rearrangement joins TRBV10-2 to TRBJ2-5; D is possibly TRBD1 (6 bases). The V and J ends lost 7 bases and 5 bases respectively, with 14 bases between them. Germline CDR1 reads WSHSY; CDR2 reads SAAADI. The CDR3 is 13 amino acids. The CDR3 loop is CASTPTGSETQYF. CDR3 DNA: TGCGCCAGCACCCCGACAGGATCGGAGACCCAGTACTTC.

The chain uses TRBV5-6 and TRBJ2-1, with 9 bases aligning to TRBD1. V was pared by 4 bases and J by 8 bases, with 10 bases of the junction left unmatched. CDR3 length equals 15 residues. In germline, CDR1 is SGHDT, CDR2 YYEEEE. The CDR3 coding sequence is TGTGCCAGCAGCAGCCGGGACAGGGTGATCCATGAGCAGTTCTTC. The encoded protein is CASSSRDRVIHEQFF.

The genes are TRBV5-1 and TRBJ2-3, with TRBD2 matching 8 bases. There are 15 residues in the CDR3. Germline CDR1 is SGHRS and CDR2 is YFSETQ. V trimming: 1 base; J trimming: 2 bases; junction bases outside the gene matches: 3. The CDR3 region has the DNA TGCGCCAGCAGCTTGATAGCGGGGTACACAGATACGCAGTATTTT. This encodes CASSLIAGYTDTQYF.

V usage is TRBV30 and J usage is TRBJ2-3; 8 bases agree with TRBD2. The germline V gene encodes CDR1 GTSNPN and CDR2 SVGIG (reference sequence). There are 14 residues in the CDR3. The V and J ends lost 0 bases and 4 bases, in that order; junction bases with no gene match: 3. CDR3 in amino acids: CAWSVRGGPDTQYF. Here the CDR3 DNA reads TGTGCCTGGAGTGTCCGGGGGGGCCCAGATACGCAGTATTTT.

The gene calls are TRBV15 and TRBJ2-3, with 9 nucleotides matching TRBD2. The germline CDR1 and CDR2 sequences are LNHNV and YYDKDF (reference sequence). The CDR3 has 16 residues. V dropped 1 base and J dropped 4; count of bases not matched to a gene: 6. The CDR3 sequence is CATSRAGGGAADTQYF. The CDR3 nucleotides are TGTGCCACCAGCAGAGCCGGCGGGGGGGCCGCAGATACGCAGTATTTT.

The genes are TRBV4-1 and TRBJ2-1; 8 bases align to TRBD1. This CDR3 comprises 16 residues. V shed 0 bases, J shed 3 bases, and the junction held 4 bases outside the gene matches. Germline-derived CDR1 and CDR2 are MGHRA and YSYEKL. The chain's CDR3 is CASSQDGQGFYNEQFF. The CDR3 DNA reads TGCGCCAGCAGCCAAGATGGACAGGGTTTCTACAATGAGCAGTTCTTC.

The CDR3 sequence is CASSLDRGGLPQHF. As DNA, the CDR3 is TGTGCCAGCAGTTTAGACAGGGGGGGGCTGCCCCAGCATTTT. The rearrangement joins TRBV28 to TRBJ1-5; 9 nucleotides agree with TRBD1. V was clipped by 2 bases and J by 9 bases; unmatched bases: 5. Germline V gene data show CDR1 as MDHEN and CDR2 as SYDVKM. The CDR3 is 14 residues long.

The rearrangement joins TRBV28 to TRBJ2-1, with D perhaps TRBD2 (6 bases). V was cut by 5 bases and J by 3 bases, with 14 bases left in between. Germline V gene sequence: CDR1 MDHEN, CDR2 SYDVKM. The CDR3 covers 15 residues. CDR3: CASSPRGGNYNEQFF. CDR3 DNA sequence: TGTGCCAGCAGTCCCCGGGGAGGCAACTACAATGAGCAGTTCTTC.

The chain links TRBV10-3 to TRBJ1-3; no reliable D call. Germline V lookup: CDR1 ENHRY, CDR2 SYGVKD. There are 15 residues in the CDR3. The V and J ends lost 0 bases and 0 bases respectively, with 6 bases between them. The CDR3 nucleotides are TGTGCCATCAGTGAGTCGAGGAACTCTGGAAACACCATATATTTT. The encoded protein is CAISESRNSGNTIYF.

This sequence joins TRBV3-1 (or the pseudogene TRBV3-2) and TRBJ2-7, with D hard to call. Germline CDR1 is LGHDT and CDR2 is YNNKEL (reference sequence). The CDR3 extends over 12 amino acids. V lost 2 bases and J 5 bases, leaving 7 bases between the germline ends. CDR3 bases: TGTGCCAGCAGCCAATGGCCGAACGAGCAGTACTTC. Translation: CASSQWPNEQYF.

The V call is TRBV4-3, the J call TRBJ2-1; possibly TRBD2 for D (6 bases). The V and J ends lost 1 base and 8 bases respectively, with 12 bases between them. The CDR3 is made up of 14 amino acids. Germline V gene sequence: CDR1 LGHNA, CDR2 YSLEER. As DNA, the CDR3 is TGCGCCAGCAGCCAAGCGGGGGAACTCGATGAGCAGTTCTTC. This gives the protein CASSQAGELDEQFF.

The gene calls are TRBV7-2 and TRBJ2-5; 7 bases are shared with TRBD2. The V segment lost 3 bases and the J segment 5 bases; nucleotides outside the gene matches: 6. In germline, CDR1 is SGHTA, CDR2 FQGNSA. The CDR3 runs 14 residues. The CDR3 spells CASSFGGGTETQYF. For the CDR3, the DNA is TGTGCCAGCAGCTTCGGCGGGGGAACGGAGACCCAGTACTTC. The entire variable domain, with the rest obtained from reference TRBV7-2 and TRBJ2-5, is as follows: GAGVSQSPSNKVTEKGKDVELRCDPISGHTALYWYRQSLGQGLEFLIYFQGNSAPDKSGLPSDRFSAERTGGSVSTLTIQRTQQEDSAVYLCASSFGGGTETQYFGPGTRLLVL.

The gene calls are TRBV27 and TRBJ1-1, with D possibly matching TRBD1 (6 bases). Germline CDR1 MNHEY, CDR2 SMNVEV (reference sequence). CDR3 size: 16 residues. Trimming pared 0 bases from V and 1 base from J, leaving 12 bases between. The CDR3 here is CASSLSSRTANTEAFF. The CDR3 nucleotides read TGTGCCAGCAGTTTATCCTCGAGGACAGCGAACACTGAAGCTTTCTTT.

CDR3 coding DNA: TGTGCTAGTGGTCCCTCAGGGACAGATACGCAGTATTTT. This translates into CASGPSGTDTQYF. The rearrangement joins TRBV12-5 to TRBJ2-3; maybe TRBD1 (5 bases). The CDR3 sequence is 13 residues long. With 5 bases removed from V and 3 bases from J, the gap between germline ends came to 9 bases. CDR1 and CDR2 (germline): LGHNT, FRNRAP. Supplemented by reference TRBV12-5 and TRBJ2-3, the full variable domain reads DARVTQTPRHKVTEMGQEVTMRCQPILGHNTVFWYRQTMMQGLELLAYFRNRAPLDDSGMPKDRFSAEMPDATLATLKIQPSEPRDSAVYFCASGPSGTDTQYFGPGTRLTVL.

The chain joins TRBV5-1 to TRBJ1-1, with D perhaps TRBD1 (5 bases). Per the germline V gene, CDR1 is SGHRS and CDR2 is YFSETQ. V gave up 0 bases and J gave up 0 bases, with 12 bases separating them. The CDR3 sequence is 16 residues long. The CDR3 here is CASSLAIAGLNTEAFF. CDR3 bases: TGCGCCAGCAGCTTGGCCATTGCAGGGTTGAACACTGAAGCTTTCTTT. The full variable domain, rest sourced from reference TRBV5-1 and TRBJ1-1, is KAGVTQTPRYLIKTRGQQVTLSCSPISGHRSVSWYQQTPGQGLQFLFEYFSETQRNKGNFPGRFSGRQFSNSRSEMNVSTLELGDSALYLCASSLAIAGLNTEAFFGQGTRLTVV.

The V and J genes are TRBV6-1 and TRBJ2-7; D is possibly TRBD1 (6 bases). Germline V CDR1 and CDR2: MNHNS, SASEGT. The CDR3 totals 17 residues. Trimming took off 4 bases at V and 4 bases at J, with 23 bases between the two ends. The CDR3: CASSGTADSHWGYEQYF. CDR3 in DNA: TGTGCCAGCAGTGGTACGGCGGACAGCCATTGGGGTTACGAGCAGTACTTC.

V usage is TRBV7-9 and J usage is TRBJ2-2; 7 nucleotides match TRBD1. There are 16 residues in the CDR3. The V and J ends lost 1 base and 4 bases, in that order; junction bases with no gene match: 6. Germline assignment: CDR1 SEHNR and CDR2 FQNEAQ (reference sequence). The CDR3 DNA is TGTGCCAGCAGCTTAGAGGGACAGAGAGGCACCGGGGAGCTGTTTTTT. Amino acid sequence: CASSLEGQRGTGELFF.

The chain combines TRBV7-2 with TRBJ1-5, with 7 bases lining up with TRBD1. V shed 2 bases and J 0 bases; nucleotides not matched to a gene: 7. Germline CDR1 reads SGHTA; CDR2 reads FQGNSA. CDR3 size: 17 residues. This CDR3 reads CASSLRDSGNSNQPQHF. The CDR3 DNA is TGTGCCAGCAGCTTACGGGACAGCGGAAATAGCAATCAGCCCCAGCATTTT.

This rearrangement joins TRBV7-2 to TRBJ2-5, with D possibly matching TRBD1 (5 bases). CDR3 length: 15 residues. V was clipped by 2 bases and J by 1 base, with 11 bases between them. Per germline, CDR1 SGHTA and CDR2 FQGNSA. This CDR3 is CASSLNGQSQETQYF. The DNA of the CDR3 is TGTGCCAGCAGCTTAAACGGACAATCCCAAGAGACCCAGTACTTC.

This chain uses TRBV28 with TRBJ1-6; weak D call: TRBD1 (6 bases). This CDR3 spans 13 amino acids. Germline-derived CDR1 and CDR2 are MDHEN and SYDVKM. Trimming cost V 7 bases and J 5 bases, with 9 bases left between them. The CDR3 is CASIGTNNSPLHF. CDR3 nucleotide sequence: TGTGCCAGCATCGGGACAAATAATTCACCCCTCCACTTT.

This clone was recorded a few times. The V call is TRBV7-9, the J call TRBJ1-1; 7 nucleotides line up with TRBD1. Per germline, CDR1 SEHNR and CDR2 FQNEAQ (reference sequence). V dropped 4 bases and J dropped 6; count of bases not matched to a gene: 8. The CDR3 is 14 amino acids. Here the CDR3 reads CASSSQGLSAEAFF. In DNA, the CDR3 is TGTGCCAGCAGCTCACAGGGGTTGAGTGCTGAAGCTTTCTTT.

This chain connects TRBV7-2 to TRBJ1-1; the match to TRBD1 covers 7 bases. CDR3 length: 16 residues. Per germline, CDR1 SGHTA and CDR2 FQGNSA. Unmatched junction bases numbered 10, after V lost 6 bases and J lost 0 bases. The CDR3 sequence: CASSERGQWMNTEAFF. The CDR3 DNA sequence: TGTGCCAGCAGTGAAAGGGGGCAATGGATGAACACTGAAGCTTTCTTT. The variable domain in full, completed from reference TRBV7-2 and TRBJ1-1, reads GAGVSQSPSNKVTEKGKDVELRCDPISGHTALYWYRQSLGQGLEFLIYFQGNSAPDKSGLPSDRFSAERTGGSVSTLTIQRTQQEDSAVYLCASSERGQWMNTEAFFGQGTRLTVV.

The CDR3 DNA reads as TGTGCCTGGAGTGTGGGGCAGGGCAATCAGCCCCAGCATTTT. Amino acids: CAWSVGQGNQPQHF. V is TRBV30 and J is TRBJ1-5; D possibly corresponds to TRBD1 (5 bases). Trimming pared 0 bases from V and 2 bases from J, leaving 8 bases between. CDR1 is GTSNPN, CDR2 SVGIG, per germline (reference sequence). The CDR3 extends over 14 amino acids. Using reference TRBV30 and TRBJ1-5 for the parts outside the CDR3, the full variable domain is SQTIHQWPATLVQPVGSPLSLECTVEGTSNPNLYWYRQAAGRGLQLLFYSVGIGQISSEVPQNLSASRPQDRQFILSSKKLLLSDSGFYLCAWSVGQGNQPQHFGDGTRLSIL.

The chain uses TRBV5-8 and TRBJ2-3; the D gene is possibly TRBD1 (7 bases). The CDR3 covers 18 residues. V lost 4 bases and J lost 0, with 21 bases in between. The germline V gene has CDR1 SGHTS and CDR2 YDEGEE. The CDR3 nucleotides read TGTGCCAGCAGCGGGGGGACAGTTCGTCCCTCTAGCACAGATACGCAGTATTTT. Translated, it gives CASSGGTVRPSSTDTQYF.

The chain has TRBV6-5 and TRBJ2-1; 11 bases agree with TRBD1. V shed 2 bases, J shed 4 bases, and the junction held 4 bases outside the gene matches. Germline CDR1 reads MNHEY; CDR2 reads SVGAGI. CDR3 length: 16 residues. In DNA form, the CDR3 reads TGTGCCAGCAGTTACCGGGGGACAGGGGGGTACAATGAGCAGTTCTTC. It specifies CASSYRGTGGYNEQFF.

J is TRBJ1-4 and V is TRBV7-2, with 7 nucleotides matching TRBD1. The CDR3 runs 14 residues. Germline CDR1 reads SGHTA; CDR2 reads FQGNSA. Losses at the gene ends were 5 bases for V and 8 bases for J; bases not matched to a gene: 8. This CDR3 is CASSPGQRREKLFF. In nucleotides, the CDR3 is TGTGCCAGCAGCCCGGGACAGCGCAGGGAAAAACTGTTTTTT.

This clone was detected a few times. The chain couples TRBV11-2 to TRBJ1-1; possibly TRBD1 for D (5 bases). Germline lookup yields CDR1 SGHAT and CDR2 FQNNGV. This CDR3 has 13 amino acids. The V end was cut by 2 bases, the J end by 7 bases, with 11 bases between. The CDR3 DNA reads TGTGCCAGCAGCTTAAGGGGTAACGGTGAAGCTTTCTTT. The encoded protein is CASSLRGNGEAFF.